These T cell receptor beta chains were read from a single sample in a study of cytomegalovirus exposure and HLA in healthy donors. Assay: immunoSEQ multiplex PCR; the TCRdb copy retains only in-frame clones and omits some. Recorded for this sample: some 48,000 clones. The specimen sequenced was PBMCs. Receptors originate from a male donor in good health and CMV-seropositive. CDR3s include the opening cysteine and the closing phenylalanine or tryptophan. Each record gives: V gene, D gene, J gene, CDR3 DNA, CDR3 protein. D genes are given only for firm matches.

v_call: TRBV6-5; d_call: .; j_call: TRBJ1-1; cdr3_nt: TGTGCCAGCAGTTACTCGAGTTCAACAGGTGAAGCTTTCTTT; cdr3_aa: CASSYSSSTGEAFF
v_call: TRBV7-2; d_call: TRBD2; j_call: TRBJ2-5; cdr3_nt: TGTGCCAGCCGAGGGAGCGGGGGGTTAGAGACCCAGTACTTC; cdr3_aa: CASRGSGGLETQYF
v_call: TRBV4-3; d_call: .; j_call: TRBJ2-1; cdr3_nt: TGCGCCAGCAGCCAAGATCTGAGCTACAATGAGCAGTTCTTC; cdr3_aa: CASSQDLSYNEQFF
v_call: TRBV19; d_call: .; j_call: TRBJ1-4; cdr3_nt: TGTGCCAGTAGCAGACAGCTAAATGAAAAACTGTTTTTT; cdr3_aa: CASSRQLNEKLFF
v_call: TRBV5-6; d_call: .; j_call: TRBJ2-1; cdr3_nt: TGTGCCAGCAGCTTGGGTCCCGGGACTGGTAACAATGAGCAGTTCTTC; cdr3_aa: CASSLGPGTGNNEQFF
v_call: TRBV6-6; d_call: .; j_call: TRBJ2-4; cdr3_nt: TGTGCCAGCAGAACAGGGCGGGGGGCCAAAAACATTCAGTACTTC; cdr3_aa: CASRTGRGAKNIQYF
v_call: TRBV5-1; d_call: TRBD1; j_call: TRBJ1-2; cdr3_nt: TGCGCCAGCAGCTTTACAGGGGGCAGGGGCTACACCTTC; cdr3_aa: CASSFTGGRGYTF
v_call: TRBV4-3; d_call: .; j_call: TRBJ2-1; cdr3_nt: TGCGCCAGCAGCCAAGATTGGAACGAGCGGGATGAGCAGTTCTTC; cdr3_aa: CASSQDWNERDEQFF
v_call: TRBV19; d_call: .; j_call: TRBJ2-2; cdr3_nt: TGTGCGCTAGCTACGTACACCGGGGAGCTGTTTTTT; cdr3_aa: CALATYTGELFF
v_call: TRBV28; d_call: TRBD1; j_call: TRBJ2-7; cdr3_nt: TGTGCCAGCAGTTCAGGACAGGGTGGGAGCTCCTACGAGCAGTACTTC; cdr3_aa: CASSSGQGGSSYEQYF